This T cell receptor (beta chain) originates from a study of shared clonotypes between healthy human individuals (dated by TCRdb to 2018 to 2020). At the level of the whole study: The cohort included three men and a couple of women between 18 and 49 years of age. Per donor, three plates each were used for CD4 naive and CD4 memory, two for CD8 naive, and one for CD8 memory. To estimate repertoire size and how much clonotypes are shared between individuals, the study performed deep sequencing of blood TCR repertoires from a few healthy adults. To increase sequencing depth and limit assay-specific biases, different laboratories used diverse techniques to prepare libraries and sequence TCR repertoires. Per donor, leukapheresis produced somewhere between about 0.8 and 9 billion PBMCs. The investigation overall reported the following: Higher generation probabilities were observed for clonotypes shared by all four sorted-subset donors than for non-shared clonotypes. Pairwise subsampling indicated that sequencing depth was expected to affect the degree of clonotype sharing among donors. Sharing across a handful of donors was observed for approximately 4.6% of naive CD4, over 3% of naive CD8, 2.3% of memory CD4, and about 0.39% of memory CD8 clonotypes. The small number of donors limited the genetic and exposure-history diversity represented. Sampling was restricted to blood, and TCR repertoires in tissue are likely to differ from TCR repertoires in blood. Incomplete sequencing was indicated by rarefaction of sorted-subset datasets, despite the large sequencing depth. Estimated clonotype richness was generally larger for naive than for memory subsets.

CD8 naive samples were obtained by positive selection for CCR7 among CD45RO-negative cells, yielding a CD45RA+CCR7+ population from which TemRA cells were excluded. Healthy HIV-negative adults with no recently reported acute infections or vaccinations were included as donors. Only Caucasian adults living in Nashville, Tennessee, USA were represented among the donors. Blood was collected by leukapheresis, and PBMCs were isolated by Ficoll-Histopaque density gradient centrifugation and then cryopreserved in liquid nitrogen vapor phase. Analytical flow cytometry was used to check the purity and quantity of every magnetically sorted T cell population. Each sorted fraction had its genomic DNA isolated and then quantified by UV absorbance on a Nanodrop 2000c. Worth noting for this clone: Its antigen is still unknown. One base away there is no much larger clone; base qualities are not given.

As encoded in the germline V gene (reference sequence), CDR1 is MNHEY while CDR2 is SMNVEV. V is pared back by 5 bases and J by 7 bases, with 18 bases lying between the germline termini. From cysteine to phenylalanine, the CDR3 is 15 amino acids long. Only the CDR3 part of the read is kept: 45 bases, read in frame from the first base. TCR CDR3 regions were amplified from genomic DNA by multiplex PCR using the deep immunoSEQ assay. For each cell subset, the extracted genomic DNA was distributed evenly across all wells of several immunoSEQ 96-well plates, and each plate served as one replicate. For sorted subsets, approximately 200 ng of genomic DNA, equivalent to some 30,000 T cell genomes, went into each replicate PCR. Purified libraries were measured with a Qubit 3.0 fluorometer, size-checked on a Bioanalyzer 2100, and measured again with the KAPA Library Quantification kit. Every immunoSEQ 96-well plate was sequenced on a separate single-read 150-cycle Illumina NextSeq 550 flow cell. Per the source publication's procedure: Because only junctional sequences without quality scores were contained in the immunoSEQ output, filtering matching that applied to full-length reads could not be performed. To assign V/J genes and CDR3, sequences were annotated using PyIR, a Python wrapper for IgBLAST v1.9, with IMGT germline references. Any read was removed if the V/J assignment was weak (E-value above 1e-6), the CDR3 was missing, or the read contained stop codons, out-of-frame junctions, or ambiguous translated residues. V3J clonotypes were defined as sequences sharing the same inferred V gene, J gene, and CDR3 amino acid sequence. Percentage overlap between repertoires was calculated by dividing the number of shared unique clonotypes by the size of the smaller repertoire. Three approaches were used to assess repertoire richness: RTK rarefaction, the Chao1 estimator, and Recon v2.1 estimates of unobserved clonotypes. Generation probabilities for all TCRbeta clonotypes obtained by the gDNA method from several donors were computed using OLGA. TCRdb's version of the immuneACCESS table is confined to in-frame rearrangements and falls short of the full clone set. An unresolved V gene accounts for under half of the shortfall where checked; the remainder is of unknown origin. The DNA gave D and trimming, while V, J and clone size come from that table. This sample comprises some 580,000 clones, about 98% of them detected only once. The ten largest account for 0.3% to 0.35% of the sample.

The specimen was naive CD8+ T cells sorted from blood. The cell subset or site tag for this specimen amounts to: CD45RA+CCR7+. The sequence was collected from a man aged 25-40 years in good health. Recombination connected TRBV27 to TRBJ2-1; the D gene is not confidently resolved. The CDR3 is CASSPNLVALNEQFF. The DNA reads TGTGCCAGCAGTCCCAACTTAGTCGCACTGAATGAGCAGTTCTTC.